The rows below give T cell receptor beta chains drawn from one sample of a study of T cell responses to AZD1222 COVID-19 vaccine. The table came from immunoSEQ multiplex PCR; TCRdb's copy has only in-frame clones and leaves some out. The sample lists some 150,000 clones; around 88% were seen once. Here the sequenced sample was peripheral blood, taken on day 0 of AZD1222 vaccination. The receptors shown here come from an adult in good health. The CDR3 runs from the conserved cysteine through the conserved F or W. Fields, in order: V gene, D gene, J gene, clone size, CDR3 protein, CDR3 DNA. A D gene is named only where the DNA matches it firmly. Size is stated for part of the rows, as once, few or many counts, or as a class when the clone is expanded.

v_call: TRBV19
d_call: TRBD2
j_call: TRBJ2-1
clone_size: -
cdr3_aa: CASSIRLAGVLQSSYNEQFF
cdr3_nt: TGTGCCAGTAGTATACGACTAGCGGGAGTTCTGCAGAGCTCCTACAATGAGCAGTTCTTC

v_call: TRBV6-2/TRBV6-3
d_call: -
j_call: TRBJ2-3
clone_size: few
cdr3_aa: CASSYSTSTDTQYF
cdr3_nt: TGTGCCAGCAGTTACTCGACTAGCACAGATACGCAGTATTTT

v_call: TRBV7-9
d_call: -
j_call: TRBJ2-7
clone_size: -
cdr3_aa: CASTRAGGYEQYF
cdr3_nt: TGTGCCAGCACCCGGGCCGGGGGCTACGAGCAGTACTTC

v_call: TRBV11-2
d_call: -
j_call: TRBJ2-1
clone_size: -
cdr3_aa: CASRQSPAGSSYNEQFF
cdr3_nt: TGTGCCAGCAGGCAGAGCCCGGCGGGGAGTTCCTACAATGAGCAGTTCTTC

v_call: TRBV7-3
d_call: TRBD2
j_call: TRBJ2-2
clone_size: -
cdr3_aa: CASTQPGGSGTGELFF
cdr3_nt: TGTGCCAGCACCCAACCGGGGGGATCAGGCACCGGGGAGCTGTTTTTT

v_call: TRBV27
d_call: -
j_call: TRBJ2-6
clone_size: -
cdr3_aa: CASSLLSGANVLTF
cdr3_nt: TGTGCCAGCAGTTTATTGTCTGGGGCCAACGTCCTGACTTTC

v_call: TRBV28
d_call: -
j_call: TRBJ1-1
clone_size: once
cdr3_aa: CASVRDSFFEAFF
cdr3_nt: TGTGCCAGCGTCCGAGACAGTTTTTTCGAGGCTTTCTTT

v_call: TRBV29-1
d_call: TRBD1
j_call: TRBJ1-1
clone_size: -
cdr3_aa: CSVVWGQGRTEAFF
cdr3_nt: TGCAGCGTCGTATGGGGACAGGGGCGCACTGAAGCTTTCTTT

v_call: TRBV5-1
d_call: -
j_call: TRBJ2-1
clone_size: -
cdr3_aa: CASSLATTQQNEQFF
cdr3_nt: TGCGCCAGCAGCTTGGCGACTACCCAACAGAATGAGCAGTTCTTC

v_call: TRBV6-5
d_call: TRBD1
j_call: TRBJ2-7
clone_size: -
cdr3_aa: CASREGAREQYF
cdr3_nt: TGTGCCAGCAGAGAGGGGGCCCGGGAGCAGTACTTC

v_call: TRBV5-6
d_call: -
j_call: TRBJ1-1
clone_size: -
cdr3_aa: CASSLELGGSLNTEAFF
cdr3_nt: TGTGCCAGCAGCTTGGAGTTGGGGGGCTCCCTGAACACTGAAGCTTTCTTT

v_call: TRBV15
d_call: -
j_call: TRBJ2-1
clone_size: -
cdr3_aa: CATSKPGRPFNEQFF
cdr3_nt: TGTGCCACCAGCAAACCGGGCCGACCGTTCAATGAGCAGTTCTTC

v_call: TRBV6-5
d_call: -
j_call: TRBJ2-1
clone_size: -
cdr3_aa: CASSYSASSYNEQFF
cdr3_nt: TGTGCCAGCAGTTACTCGGCTAGCTCCTACAATGAGCAGTTCTTC

v_call: TRBV27
d_call: -
j_call: TRBJ2-6
clone_size: -
cdr3_aa: CASNGVGGANVLTF
cdr3_nt: TGTGCCAGCAACGGCGTCGGTGGGGCCAACGTCCTGACTTTC

v_call: TRBV28
d_call: -
j_call: TRBJ1-4
clone_size: -
cdr3_aa: CASSPNEKLFF
cdr3_nt: TGTGCCAGCAGCCCCAATGAAAAACTGTTTTTT

v_call: TRBV15
d_call: -
j_call: TRBJ1-2
clone_size: -
cdr3_aa: CATSRDGQAFYGYTF
cdr3_nt: TGTGCCACCAGCAGAGATGGGCAGGCCTTCTATGGCTACACCTTC

v_call: TRBV7-8
d_call: -
j_call: TRBJ1-1
clone_size: -
cdr3_aa: CASSSPTGEVNTEAFF
cdr3_nt: TGTGCCAGCAGCTCCCCCACGGGAGAGGTGAACACTGAAGCTTTCTTT

v_call: TRBV7-9
d_call: TRBD1
j_call: TRBJ1-4
clone_size: few
cdr3_aa: CASSSDREGEKLFF
cdr3_nt: TGTGCCAGCAGCTCCGACAGGGAGGGGGAAAAACTGTTTTTT